Included here is one TCR beta chain sequence, with context. What it recognizes is unknown. The sample belongs to a study of shared clonotypes between healthy human individuals. Every immunoSEQ plate was one replicate of a subset's evenly spread DNA. Data came from immunoSEQ multiplex PCR; TCRdb stores just in-frame clones and leaves some out. The repertoire consists of around 1.1 million clones, with 60% to 80% occurring once and the leading ten covering approximately 0.95%. This CDR3 is 14 amino acids long. Trimming took 1 base from V and 7 from J; bases not matched to a gene: 7. CDR1 is SGHRS, CDR2 YFSETQ, per germline. Study results and limitations: On the whole, naive subsets had larger estimated richness than memory subsets had. Naive CD4 clonotypes were shared across several donors at roughly 4.6%.

The receptor comes from a man between 18 and 29 years old in good health. Some clones in this sample may be carry-over from other donors' samples. The chain has TRBV5-1 and TRBJ1-1, with 7 positions matching TRBD1. The sequenced material came from memory CD4+ T cells from PBMCs. Subset indicated: CD45RA-negative fraction. CDR3 DNA: TGCGCCAGCAGCTTGACCTCTGGGACAGTTGAAGCTTTCTTT. Its protein product is CASSLTSGTVEAFF.